These 25 T cell receptor beta chains came from one sample sequenced in a study of blood T cells in healthy people across ages. A J-beta primer mix and a sample-barcoded 5' primer were used in a second PCR of roughly 6 to 11 cycles. MiXCR was run by TCRdb on the 5' RACE reads, yielding one entry per CDR3 protein. The sample shows 650,000 to 800,000 distinct CDR3 sequences, around 43% of them seen only once. Sequenced: blood. These receptors originate from a man in his 60s in good health.

This chain uses TRBV6-1 with TRBJ2-3; TRBD2 aligns across 11 bases. This CDR3 is 14 amino acids long. CDR1 is MNHNS, CDR2 SASEGT, per germline. V gave up 11 bases and J gave up 2 bases; unmatched junction bases: 6. The DNA for the CDR3 is TGTGCCTCAAAGGGACTAGCGGACACAGATACGCAGTATTTT. Translation: CASKGLADTDTQYF.

The CDR3 sequence is CAWRWGPVEFF. DNA of the CDR3: TGTGCCTGGAGGTGGGGGCCAGTAGAGTTCTTC. The V and J genes are TRBV30 and TRBJ2-1; D is possibly TRBD1 (6 bases). Germline V CDR1 and CDR2: GTSNPN, SVGIG (reference sequence). CDR3 length: 11 amino acids. The V end was cut by 3 bases, the J end by 14 bases, with 14 bases between.

The J gene is TRBJ1-4, the V gene TRBV6-5, with a tentative D call TRBD1 (5 bases). V gave up 6 bases and J gave up 3 bases, with 17 bases separating them. The germline V gene encodes CDR1 MNHEY and CDR2 SVGAGI. The CDR3 runs 16 residues. The DNA of the CDR3 is TGTGCCAGCAGGAACCATGGAGGGGCTGCTAATGAAAAACTGTTTTTT. Translation: CASRNHGGAANEKLFF.

The chain recombines TRBV20-1 with TRBJ1-6; a weak D match, TRBD1 (5 bases). The CDR3 is made up of 16 amino acids. V was pared by 0 bases and J by 2 bases, with 11 bases between. Germline V CDR1 and CDR2: DFQATT, SNEGSKA (reference sequence). The CDR3 coding sequence is TGCAGTGCTAGAGATCCGGGGGACCCCTATAATTCACCCCTCCACTTT. Its translation is CSARDPGDPYNSPLHF.

The chain carries TRBV6-5 and TRBJ1-5, with D unclear. The CDR3 loop spans 13 amino acids. The ends were cut back, 2 bases at V and 8 bases at J, with 10 bases in the middle. Germline V gene sequence: CDR1 MNHEY, CDR2 SVGAGI. In DNA, the CDR3 is TGTGCCAGCAGTTACAGCGGTCTGGAGCCCCAGCATTTT. Protein sequence: CASSYSGLEPQHF.

The V call is TRBV27, the J call TRBJ2-6; D not resolved. CDR1 and CDR2 (germline): MNHEY, SMNVEV (reference sequence). The V end lost 6 bases, the J end lost 0 bases, and 9 bases lay between the germline ends. The CDR3 covers 15 residues. CDR3 sequence (DNA): TGTGCCAGCAGAAGGACCCACTCTGGGGCCAACGTCCTGACTTTC. It is translated as CASRRTHSGANVLTF. Full variable domain (outside the CDR3, taken from reference TRBV27 and TRBJ2-6): EAQVTQNPRYLITVTGKKLTVTCSQNMNHEYMSWYRQDPGLGLRQIYYSMNVEVTDKGDVPEGYKVSRKEKRNFPLILESPSPNQTSLYFCASRRTHSGANVLTFGAGSRLTVL.

There are a few counts of this clonotype. J is TRBJ2-1 and V is TRBV20-1; D possibly matches TRBD1 or TRBD2 (5 bases each). Germline V gene data show CDR1 as DFQATT and CDR2 as SNEGSKA (reference sequence). This CDR3 has 16 amino acids. The V gene lost 5 bases and the J gene lost 7 bases, with 24 bases spanning the gap. This CDR3 reads CSAPEGKTNLKNEQFF. CDR3 nucleotide sequence: TGCAGTGCTCCAGAGGGGAAAACAAACCTTAAGAATGAGCAGTTCTTC.

CDR3 in amino acids: CASSQGTSQGYGYTF. As DNA, the CDR3 is TGCGCCAGCAGCCAAGGAACTTCCCAGGGTTATGGCTACACCTTC. The V and J genes are TRBV4-1 and TRBJ1-2; maybe TRBD1 (5 bases). Between the trimmed V and J ends, which lost 1 base and 5 bases, there was a span of 14 bases. CDR1 and CDR2 from the germline V gene are MGHRA and YSYEKL. This CDR3 contains 15 residues.

V and J are TRBV6-2 or TRBV6-3 and TRBJ1-2, with D unresolved. The CDR3 covers 16 residues. The V end was cut by 2 bases, the J end by 2 bases, with 15 bases between. Germline CDR1 MNHEY, CDR2 SVGEGT. CDR3 protein: CASSYLPVLLNYGYTF. The CDR3, as DNA: TGTGCCAGCAGTTACCTACCAGTACTCCTCAACTATGGCTACACCTTC.

The chain carries TRBV15 and TRBJ2-1; 10 bases are a match to TRBD2. CDR3 size: 15 residues. From germline, CDR1 is LNHNV and CDR2 YYDKDF (reference sequence). V was clipped by 3 bases and J by 6 bases; unmatched bases: 5. The CDR3 spells CATSRGLARGNEQFF. The CDR3, as DNA: TGTGCCACCAGCAGGGGACTAGCGAGGGGCAATGAGCAGTTCTTC.

In this sample, this clonotype turned up a few times. This chain connects TRBV2 to TRBJ2-7; the match to TRBD1 covers 8 bases. With 6 bases clipped from V and 2 bases from J, the junction kept 6 bases outside the gene matches. The CDR3 is made up of 14 amino acids. Germline V CDR1 and CDR2: SNHLY, FYNNEI. CDR3 sequence: CASRPDRVPYEQYF. The CDR3 DNA sequence: TGTGCCAGCAGACCGGACAGGGTCCCCTACGAGCAGTACTTC.

J is TRBJ2-7 and V is TRBV27, with 9 bases lining up with TRBD2. The CDR3 has 16 residues. Germline V gene sequence: CDR1 MNHEY, CDR2 SMNVEV (reference sequence). V shed 2 bases and J 0 bases; nucleotides not matched to a gene: 5. CDR3 coding DNA: TGTGCCAGCAGTTTAACATATAGCGGGGGCTCCTACGAGCAGTACTTC. Translating it yields CASSLTYSGGSYEQYF.

The rearrangement links TRBV9 to TRBJ2-3, with no clear D. CDR3 length equals 16 residues. Per the germline V gene, CDR1 is SGDLS and CDR2 is YYNGEE. The V end lost 0 bases, the J end lost 2 bases, and 13 bases lay between the germline ends. For the CDR3, the DNA is TGTGCCAGCAGCGTAGGCTCACAACTTACCACAGATACGCAGTATTTT. Protein: CASSVGSQLTTDTQYF.

The V and J genes are TRBV27 and TRBJ1-2, with D unresolved. V was cut by 4 bases and J by 7 bases, with 13 bases left in between. The V gene's germline CDR1 is MNHEY and CDR2 SMNVEV (reference sequence). The CDR3 covers 13 residues. Here the CDR3 reads CASSSAERCGYTF. Here the CDR3 DNA reads TGTGCCAGCAGTTCCGCGGAGAGGTGTGGCTACACCTTC.

J is TRBJ2-4 and V is TRBV28; a weak D match, TRBD2 (5 bases). The CDR3 loop spans 13 amino acids. Germline V gene data show CDR1 as MDHEN and CDR2 as SYDVKM. V lost 5 bases to trimming and J lost 9 bases, with 14 bases between them. This chain's CDR3 is CASSVMGSPIQYF. The CDR3 DNA is TGTGCCAGCAGTGTAATGGGGAGCCCCATTCAGTACTTC.

There are a few counts of this clonotype. The CDR3 reads CASSSSTSGGHAIYEQYF. The CDR3 bases are TGTGCCAGCAGCTCTTCGACTAGCGGGGGACACGCCATCTACGAGCAGTACTTC. The gene calls are TRBV7-2 and TRBJ2-7, with 12 positions matching TRBD2. Germline lookup yields CDR1 SGHTA and CDR2 FQGNSA. The CDR3 has 18 amino acids. Germline trimming cut 4 bases from V and 3 bases from J; bases unmatched to any gene: 13.

As concerns this clonotype: Mismatch with germline at one junction end may stem from a read error. The V and J genes are TRBV20-1 and TRBJ2-5, with TRBD2 as a possible D gene (6 bases). CDR1 is DFQATT and CDR2 is SNEGSKA in the germline V gene (reference sequence). This CDR3 is built from 13 residues. Here the CDR3 DNA reads TGCAGCGCTAGAGATACCTTGGAGGGGACCCAGTACTTC. Its translation is CSARDTLEGTQYF.

This clonotype was recorded many times. This chain uses TRBV3-1 with TRBJ2-3; 7 nucleotides line up with TRBD2. The CDR3 spans 16 residues. CDR1 is LGHDT, CDR2 YNNKEL, per germline (reference sequence). V dropped 4 bases and J dropped 4; count of bases not matched to a gene: 11. The CDR3 spells CASSPAPRGGADTQYF. The CDR3 DNA follows: TGTGCCAGCAGCCCAGCTCCCCGCGGGGGAGCAGATACGCAGTATTTT.

Many counts were recorded for this clonotype. The gene calls are TRBV20-1 and TRBJ2-3; TRBD2 matches at 7 bases. V was clipped by 6 bases and J by 6 bases; unmatched bases: 0. The CDR3 length is 10 residues. Germline values: CDR1 DFQATT, CDR2 SNEGSKA (reference sequence). The CDR3, as DNA: TGCAGTGCCGGGGGGGATACGCAGTATTTT. This encodes CSAGGDTQYF.

The chain employs TRBV3-1 and TRBJ2-3; 13 nucleotides match TRBD2. Losses at the gene ends were 4 bases for V and 7 bases for J; bases not matched to a gene: 8. Germline lookup yields CDR1 LGHDT and CDR2 YNNKEL (reference sequence). The CDR3 is 16 residues long. CDR3 bases: TGTGCCAGCAGCCCGATGACTAGCGGGGGGCTGAATACGCAGTATTTT. Translation gives CASSPMTSGGLNTQYF.

The rearrangement joins TRBV25-1 to TRBJ1-2; 8 positions agree with TRBD1. Germline V gene data show CDR1 as MGHDK and CDR2 as SYGVNS. The CDR3 is made up of 16 amino acids. V gave up 3 bases and J gave up 4 bases; unmatched junction bases: 10. CDR3 bases: TGTGCCAGCAGTGACTTAGGGCCCAGGGGGCTCTATGGCTACACCTTC. Translation gives CASSDLGPRGLYGYTF.

Only a few counts were recorded for this clonotype. The chain is built from TRBV5-1 and TRBJ2-3; D is unclear. CDR3 length equals 13 residues. CDR1 is SGHRS and CDR2 is YFSETQ in the germline V gene. V was shortened by 2 bases and J by 6 bases, with 10 bases between the two germline ends. CDR3: CASSLRFGDTQYF. The DNA of the CDR3 is TGCGCCAGCAGCTTACGCTTCGGTGATACGCAGTATTTT.

As concerns this clonotype: This may arise from a read error, as a much more abundant clone is one base away. This rearrangement joins TRBV4-3 to TRBJ2-2, with 7 bases matching TRBD2. The CDR3 covers 18 residues. CDR1 is LGHNA and CDR2 is YSLEER in the germline V gene. V gave up 0 bases and J gave up 0 bases; unmatched junction bases: 7. CDR3 coding DNA: TGCGCCAGCAGCCAAGAGTTGGGGGGGGTCCCGAACACCGGGGAGCTGTTTTTT. It translates to CASSQELGGVPNTGELFF.

The rearrangement links TRBV5-5 to TRBJ1-2; D is perhaps TRBD1 (5 bases). CDR1 SGHKS and CDR2 YYEKEE come from the germline V gene (reference sequence). V lost 6 bases to trimming and J lost 3 bases, with 12 bases between them. The CDR3 covers 13 residues. CDR3 DNA: TGTGCCAGCACCCGCCGGGGGGACTATGGCTACACCTTC. This translates into CASTRRGDYGYTF.

At least ten counts were recorded for this clonotype. The chain employs TRBV4-1 and TRBJ2-7; D possibly corresponds to TRBD1 (6 bases). Between the trimmed V and J ends, which lost 3 bases and 3 bases, there was a span of 21 bases. The germline V gene encodes CDR1 MGHRA and CDR2 YSYEKL. The CDR3 runs 17 residues. The CDR3 spells CASSQTPPRDILYEQYF. The CDR3 coding sequence is TGCGCCAGCAGCCAGACACCTCCCCGGGACATACTCTACGAGCAGTACTTC.